This TCR beta chain was obtained from a study of blood T cell repertoires in COVID-19. Overall study: Whether acute or convalescent, the COVID-19 samples came from the United States, Italy and Spain. Sample material is recorded as cDNA or gDNA derived from T cells, B-cell-depleted T cells, or PBMCs.

The CDR3 runs 16 residues. Trimming pared 3 bases from V and 1 base from J, leaving 13 bases between. Germline CDR1 is LNHDA and CDR2 is SQIVND (reference sequence). As originally analysed: Nucleated cell number was recorded as an estimate derived from reference gene primer amplification. Repertoires were generated with immunoSEQ multiplex PCR, while TCRdb's copy carries only in-frame clones and drops some. That table gives V, J and clone size, and the DNA gave D and trimming. The sample has approximately 290,000 clones; around 92% are singletons. The rearrangement links TRBV19 to TRBJ1-3, with D possibly matching TRBD1 (6 bases). This receptor was identified in a woman aged 30 to 39 with COVID-19, enrolled during active disease. The specimen was peripheral blood. In nucleotides, the CDR3 is TGTGCCAGTAGTATGGACAGCACCCTTTCTGGAAACACCATATATTTT. Translated: CASSMDSTLSGNTIYF.